This T cell receptor (beta chain) was captured by sequencing in a study of OX40 agonist ivuxolimab in advanced cancers. Study outcomes and limitations: More expanded clones were seen, on average, in CD8+ T cells than in CD4+.

About this clone itself: Its specificity is unknown.

Assay: immunoSEQ multiplex PCR; the TCRdb copy retains only in-frame clones and omits some. The table includes over 60,000 clones, approximately 84% detected once. The sequence came from an adult with an advanced solid tumor such as melanoma, head and neck, liver or kidney cancer. This specimen consisted of CD4+ or CD8+ T cells sorted from blood, obtained in a trial of the OX40 agonist ivuxolimab.

In DNA form, the CDR3 reads TGTGCCAGCAGCCTACAGGGGTACGAGCAGTACTTC. Protein sequence: CASSLQGYEQYF. This chain uses TRBV6-5 with TRBJ2-7; 7 bases are shared with TRBD1. CDR1 and CDR2 from the germline V gene are MNHEY and SVGAGI. The CDR3 has 12 amino acids. V lost 6 bases to trimming and J lost 4 bases; unmatched junction nucleotides: 3.